The T cell receptor beta chain under discussion was sequenced for a study of molecular identifiers for immune sequencing clone quantification. Researchers sorted naive CD8 T cells as cells that were CD8+CD4-CCR7+CD45RA+. Germline V gene data show CDR1 as MGHRA and CDR2 as YSYEKL. The CDR3 has 11 residues. Deletions cut 2 bases from V and 6 bases from J, with 1 base between. This clonotype showed up many times. The target antigen is unknown. Study conclusions and caveats: Spiked Jurkat TCR RNA equal to one cell could reportedly be picked out among one million naive cells. With a barcode shared among identical TCR molecules, highly expanded clone sizes could be underestimated.

Listed TCR primers and previously described methods were used for bulk TCR libraries. Using its own MiXCR run on the PCR reads, TCRdb lists one record per CDR3 protein. Of some 320,000 distinct CDR3 sequences in the sample, 20% to 25% were seen once. The rearrangement links TRBV4-1 to TRBJ2-2; D gene ambiguous. Sequencing input: naive CD8+ T cells from blood, with Jurkat cell RNA spiked in. The subset denotes: FACS-sorted CD8+CD4-CCR7+CD45RA+ naive T cells. The receptor's source is a human donor in good health. Some libraries in this study had Jurkat cell RNA spiked in. This CDR3 reads CASSQPGELFF. The DNA of the CDR3 is TGCGCCAGCAGCCAACCCGGGGAGCTGTTTTTT.